The sequence of this T cell receptor (beta chain) was determined in a study of blood T cells in healthy people across ages. From germline, CDR1 is SEHNR and CDR2 FQNEAQ (reference sequence). V was clipped by 2 bases and J by 5 bases, with 7 bases between them. CDR3 length: 12 residues. This clonotype was observed many times. Combining a sample-barcoded 5' primer with a J-beta primer mix, a second PCR ran for roughly 6 to 12 cycles. TCRdb re-analysed the 5' RACE reads in MiXCR, keeping a single row per CDR3 protein. The sample carries about 750,000 distinct CDR3 sequences, around half recorded once. The source of this sequence is a man aged 80 or over in good health. This rearrangement joins TRBV7-9 to TRBJ2-7; no definite D call. The sequenced material came from blood. The CDR3: CASSLLGDEQYF. CDR3 bases: TGTGCCAGCAGCTTATTGGGCGACGAGCAGTACTTC.